The 28 T cell receptor beta chains in this list originate from one sample, sequenced in a study of T cells in Graves' hyperthyroidism and ophthalmopathy. There were TCR beta CDR3 regions amplified from RNA transcripts. TCR CDR3 regions were first amplified by RT-PCR with HTBI primers. One entry per CDR3 protein results from TCRdb running MiXCR on the multiplex PCR reads. The sample consists of some 600,000 distinct CDR3 sequences, about 15% of them appearing once. What was sequenced was blood. The receptors come from a woman in her 30s with Graves' hyperthyroidism that later progressed to Graves' ophthalmopathy.

This clonotype has only a few counts. The gene calls are TRBV20-1 and TRBJ2-7, with 8 bases fitting TRBD2. The V segment lost 3 bases and the J segment 1 base; nucleotides outside the gene matches: 8. The CDR3 contains 15 residues. Germline V gene lookup returns CDR1 DFQATT and CDR2 SNEGSKA (reference sequence). The CDR3 nucleotides read TGCAGTGCTAGTTCTGCTAGCGGGTCATCCTACGAGCAGTACTTC. Protein sequence: CSASSASGSSYEQYF.

Remarks on this clonotype: The junction and the germline gene differ at one end; a read error may be behind it. The chain recombines TRBV12-3 or TRBV12-4 with TRBJ2-5; 12 nucleotides align to TRBD2. The CDR3 covers 16 residues. This CDR3 is CASSPTSGSRQESQYF. DNA for the CDR3: TGTGCCAGCAGCCCGACTAGCGGGAGCCGTCAAGAGAGCCAGTACTTC.

This clonotype occurred many times. This chain links TRBV2 with TRBJ2-1; 12 bases are shared with TRBD2. CDR3 length: 14 residues. Germline V gene sequence: CDR1 SNHLY, CDR2 FYNNEI. Losses at the gene ends were 7 bases for V and 6 bases for J; bases not matched to a gene: 4. This CDR3 reads CASKRTSGINEQFF. CDR3 nucleotide sequence: TGTGCCAGCAAAAGGACTAGCGGGATCAATGAGCAGTTCTTC.

There are many counts of this clonotype. This chain joins TRBV30 and TRBJ1-2; D gene unclear. Deletions cut 0 bases from V and 5 bases from J, with 7 bases between. This CDR3 region has 12 residues. Germline V gene sequence: CDR1 GTSNPN, CDR2 SVGIG (reference sequence). The CDR3: CAWSVTGYGYTF. The CDR3 DNA reads as TGTGCCTGGAGTGTAACTGGTTATGGCTACACCTTC. Drawing the rest from reference TRBV30 and TRBJ1-2, the complete variable domain is SQTIHQWPATLVQPVGSPLSLECTVEGTSNPNLYWYRQAAGRGLQLLFYSVGIGQISSEVPQNLSASRPQDRQFILSSKKLLLSDSGFYLCAWSVTGYGYTFGSGTRLTVV.

This chain joins TRBV7-9 and TRBJ1-1, with TRBD1 matching over 7 bases. From germline, CDR1 is SEHNR and CDR2 FQNEAQ (reference sequence). The CDR3 length is 18 residues. The V segment lost 5 bases and the J segment 3 bases; nucleotides outside the gene matches: 18. Written as DNA, the CDR3 is TGTGCCAGCAGCGGACTCCGACAGGGTTTGCAGTCGTACACTGAAGCTTTCTTT. Translating gives CASSGLRQGLQSYTEAFF.

The rearrangement uses TRBV9 and TRBJ2-2; D might be TRBD1 (5 bases). Per germline, CDR1 SGDLS and CDR2 YYNGEE. V was pared by 0 bases and J by 7 bases, with 16 bases between. The CDR3 totals 16 residues. The CDR3 loop is CASSVGPHGQGGELFF. In DNA, the CDR3 is TGTGCCAGCAGCGTAGGCCCCCACGGCCAGGGCGGGGAGCTGTTTTTT.

This clonotype has at least ten counts. In DNA, the CDR3 is TGTGCCTGGGAGACAGGGCAAGAGACCCAGTACTTC. It is translated as CAWETGQETQYF. The chain uses TRBV30 and TRBJ2-5; 7 positions match TRBD1. Unmatched junction bases numbered 2, after V lost 5 bases and J lost 2 bases. Germline V gene data show CDR1 as GTSNPN and CDR2 as SVGIG (reference sequence). This CDR3 is 12 amino acids long.

The chain uses TRBV25-1 and TRBJ2-7; tentative D call: TRBD1 (5 bases). Trimming took off 5 bases at V and 2 bases at J, with 13 bases between the two ends. The CDR3 is made up of 14 amino acids. The germline V gene has CDR1 MGHDK and CDR2 SYGVNS. The CDR3 nucleotides are TGTGCCAGCAGTCCGACCCGGACACCCTACGAGCAGTACTTC. This gives the protein CASSPTRTPYEQYF.

This sequence joins TRBV3-1 and TRBJ2-7; D might be TRBD1 (6 bases). V gave up 0 bases and J gave up 5 bases, with 17 bases separating them. Germline V lookup: CDR1 LGHDT, CDR2 YNNKEL (reference sequence). The CDR3 totals 16 residues. The CDR3 DNA reads TGTGCCAGCAGCCAAGAGGGAAGGGGGATCGCCCACGAGCAGTACTTC. It translates to CASSQEGRGIAHEQYF.

This clonotype showed up many times. This rearrangement joins TRBV3-1 to TRBJ1-6; no clear D. This CDR3 spans 14 amino acids. Trimming took off 1 base at V and 7 bases at J, with 8 bases between the two ends. Per the germline V gene, CDR1 is LGHDT and CDR2 is YNNKEL (reference sequence). In nucleotides, the CDR3 is TGTGCCAGCAGCCAAGTAGGAGGAAATTCACCCCTCCACTTT. Translating gives CASSQVGGNSPLHF.

This clonotype has a count of ten or more. The gene calls are TRBV19 and TRBJ2-3, with 7 bases aligning to TRBD1. V was clipped by 3 bases and J by 0 bases; unmatched bases: 3. The CDR3 totals 15 residues. Germline V gives CDR1 LNHDA, CDR2 SQIVND (reference sequence). CDR3 sequence (DNA): TGTGCCAGTAGTATCATGGGACAGAGCACAGATACGCAGTATTTT. Translation gives CASSIMGQSTDTQYF.

This clonotype was counted between two and nine times. This may come from a read error, since a much larger clone is one base off. The chain combines TRBV7-8 with TRBJ2-3; possible D gene TRBD2, 6 bases. The CDR3 contains 15 residues. Germline values: CDR1 SGHVS, CDR2 FQNEAQ. This chain's CDR3 is CASSLGITSTDTHYF. CDR3 bases: TGTGCCAGCAGCTTAGGAATTACTAGCACAGATACGCACTATTTT.

This clonotype was detected ten times or more. The chain recombines TRBV7-3 with TRBJ1-6; no clear D gene. The germline V gene encodes CDR1 SGHTA and CDR2 FQGTGA. The CDR3 has 14 residues. Deletions cut 1 base from V and 10 bases from J, with 11 bases between. The CDR3 bases are TGTGCCAGCAGCTTAAGCCAGAACTCCTCACCCCTCCACTTT. Translating gives CASSLSQNSSPLHF.

This clonotype was recorded a few times. The chain couples TRBV6-2 or TRBV6-3 to TRBJ2-7; possible D gene TRBD1, 6 bases. This CDR3 has 13 residues. Germline CDR1 reads MNHEY; CDR2 reads SVGEGT. Trimming removed 4 bases at V and 4 bases at J, with 11 bases between. CDR3 protein: CASSFAQGYEQYF. CDR3 DNA: TGTGCCAGCAGTTTCGCGCAGGGGTACGAGCAGTACTTC.

Concerning this clonotype itself: A much larger clonotype is one base distant, so this may be a read error. The CDR3 DNA is TGTGCCGGCAGTCCGGGACTAGCCTCATATACTGAGCAGTTCTTC. This codes for CAGSPGLASYTEQFF. The rearrangement joins TRBV12-3 or TRBV12-4 to TRBJ2-1, with 9 bases lining up with TRBD2. This CDR3 spans 15 amino acids.

This clonotype showed up many times. V is TRBV7-2 and J is TRBJ2-1; D gene ambiguous. Trimming removed 3 bases at V and 9 bases at J, with 6 bases between. Germline V gene sequence: CDR1 SGHTA, CDR2 FQGNSA. The CDR3 length is 11 residues. CDR3 in amino acids: CASSLSVEQFF. CDR3 nucleotides: TGTGCCAGCAGCTTGTCAGTTGAGCAGTTCTTC.

Note on this clonotype: One base away lies a much larger clone, so this may be a sequencing read error. Likely a read error: the CDR3 ends without its conserved phenylalanine or tryptophan. The chain recombines TRBV7-2 with TRBJ2-5, with D unclear. V was trimmed by 6 bases and J by 0 bases, leaving 11 bases between them. CDR3 length: 14 residues. Germline CDR1 and CDR2: SGHTA and FQGNSA. CDR3 loop: CASRLTVYQETQYS. Here the CDR3 DNA reads TGTGCCAGCAGACTGACGGTCTACCAAGAGACCCAGTACTCC.

This clonotype was seen more than once but under ten times. The gene calls are TRBV18 and TRBJ2-3; 7 positions agree with TRBD2. Germline V gene sequence: CDR1 KGHSH, CDR2 LQKENI. V lost 0 bases and J lost 2; bases outside the gene matches: 5. This CDR3 contains 16 residues. The CDR3 region has the DNA TGTGCCAGCTCACCACCGATGGGGAGGGTCACAGATACGCAGTATTTT. This encodes CASSPPMGRVTDTQYF.

As concerns this clonotype: This may be a read error: a much more frequent sequence differs by one nucleotide. The chain is built from TRBV12-3 or TRBV12-4 and TRBJ2-7; 9 bases agree with TRBD1. V trimming: 4 bases; J trimming: 9 bases; junction bases outside the gene matches: 10. The CDR3 extends over 14 amino acids. This CDR3 is CASSWGDRVDVQYF. CDR3 coding DNA: TGTGCCAGCAGTTGGGGGGACAGGGTAGACGTGCAGTACTTC.

This clonotype has a count of ten or more. V gene TRBV2 combines with J gene TRBJ2-7, with D unresolved. This CDR3 contains 12 residues. Germline CDR1 is SNHLY and CDR2 is FYNNEI. Trimming shortened V by 6 bases and J by 0 bases, and 6 bases separated the two germline ends. This CDR3 reads CASRGFSYEQYF. CDR3 in DNA: TGTGCCAGCAGGGGGTTCTCCTACGAGCAGTACTTC. The full variable domain, its missing parts supplied by reference TRBV2 and TRBJ2-7, is EPEVTQTPSHQVTQMGQEVILRCVPISNHLYFYWYRQILGQKVEFLVSFYNNEISEKSEIFDDQFSVERPDGSNFTLKIRSTKLEDSAMYFCASRGFSYEQYFGPGTRLTVT.

This clonotype was counted many times. This sequence joins TRBV11-2 and TRBJ2-7; TRBD2 is a possible D gene (7 bases). This CDR3 is built from 16 residues. Germline CDR1 SGHAT, CDR2 FQNNGV. The V gene lost 0 bases and the J gene lost 3 bases, with 15 bases spanning the gap. The CDR3 loop is CASSLERGRGNYEQYF. The CDR3 DNA sequence: TGTGCCAGCAGCTTAGAAAGGGGGAGGGGAAACTACGAGCAGTACTTC.

This clonotype was counted at least ten times. J is TRBJ2-3 and V is TRBV10-3; D may be TRBD2 (5 bases). CDR3 length: 17 amino acids. Deletions cut 4 bases from V and 2 bases from J, with 19 bases between. Germline values: CDR1 ENHRY, CDR2 SYGVKD. The CDR3 spells CAISAPLSLEVTDTQYF. CDR3 nucleotides: TGTGCCATCAGTGCCCCACTGTCTCTGGAGGTCACAGATACGCAGTATTTT.

In its sample, this clonotype was seen once. Germline and junction disagree at one end, which may indicate a read error. V gene TRBV20-1 combines with J gene TRBJ2-1, with D uncertain. CDR1 and CDR2 from the germline V gene are DFQATT and SNEGSKA (reference sequence). This CDR3 has 14 residues. The CDR3 is CSARGLSSYNEQSF. In nucleotides, the CDR3 is TGCAGTGCTAGAGGGCTTAGCTCCTACAATGAGCAGTCCTTC.

Points on this clonotype: A read error may be the cause here, since a much bigger clone is one base away. This sequence joins TRBV24-1 and TRBJ2-3, with D uncertain. Germline CDR1 is KGHDR and CDR2 is SFDVKD. V lost 3 bases, J lost 2 bases, and 11 bases lay in between. The CDR3 has 15 residues. CDR3: CATSDAFKTTDTQYF. The CDR3, as DNA: TGTGCCACCAGTGATGCTTTTAAAACCACAGATACGCAGTATTTT.

This clonotype showed up many times. The chain is built from TRBV6-1 and TRBJ2-1; D uncertain. This CDR3 has 15 residues. The ends were cut back, 6 bases at V and 3 bases at J, with 15 bases in the middle. Germline V CDR1 and CDR2: MNHNS, SASEGT. CDR3 in amino acids: CASRTNKLLYNEQFF. The CDR3, as DNA: TGTGCCAGCAGAACAAATAAGTTGCTCTACAATGAGCAGTTCTTC.

V usage is TRBV5-8 and J usage is TRBJ1-5; tentative D call: TRBD1 (6 bases). The CDR3 consists of 13 residues. V was pared by 0 bases and J by 9 bases, with 10 bases between. Per the germline V gene, CDR1 is SGHTS and CDR2 is YDEGEE. The DNA of the CDR3 is TGTGCCAGCAGCTTGGATGAGGGGGGGCCCCAGCATTTT. This encodes CASSLDEGGPQHF.

This rearrangement joins TRBV5-4 to TRBJ2-3; D may match TRBD1 or TRBD2 (5 bases each). Germline-derived CDR1 and CDR2 are SGHNT and YYREEE (reference sequence). This CDR3 has 16 amino acids. Trimming took off 3 bases at V and 0 bases at J, with 14 bases between the two ends. The CDR3 spells CASSWGRDGSTDTQYF. The CDR3 DNA is TGTGCCAGCAGCTGGGGCCGGGACGGCAGCACAGATACGCAGTATTTT.

V usage is TRBV5-6 and J usage is TRBJ2-5; no definite D call. This CDR3 is built from 12 residues. Per the germline V gene, CDR1 is SGHDT and CDR2 is YYEEEE. The ends were cut back, 0 bases at V and 6 bases at J, with 6 bases in the middle. CDR3 coding DNA: TGTGCCAGCAGCTTGGTGGGTCAGACCCAGTACTTC. It encodes CASSLVGQTQYF.